This T cell receptor (beta chain) originates from a study of T cells in Graves' hyperthyroidism and ophthalmopathy. Absent ophthalmopathy progression within 18 months defined stable Graves' hyperthyroidism. J was trimmed by 2 bases and V by 6 bases; bases with no gene match: 8. This CDR3 is 15 amino acids long. The germline V gene has CDR1 SNHLY and CDR2 FYNNEI. TCR beta CDR3 regions were amplified from RNA. Primed by the HTBI set, a first-round RT-PCR was run on the TCR CDR3. Via MiXCR, TCRdb re-called the multiplex PCR reads, giving one row per CDR3 protein. The table records around 300,000 distinct CDR3 sequences, approximately 15% of them present only once.

The receptor comes from a woman aged 25-40 years with Graves' hyperthyroidism. The sample consisted of blood. The V call is TRBV2, the J call TRBJ2-5; 8 bases are shared with TRBD1. The CDR3 coding sequence is TGTGCCAGCAGAGCCGACAGGGGTTATCAAGAGACCCAGTACTTC. Its protein is CASRADRGYQETQYF.